The clone carrying this T cell receptor beta chain was detected only once. These data are taken from a study of blood T cell repertoires in COVID-19. Study details: Sources were T cells, B-cell-depleted T cells, or PBMCs; the material itself was cDNA or gDNA.

Germline V gene lookup returns CDR1 SGHVS and CDR2 FNYEAQ. The CDR3 runs to 15 residues. V was clipped by 5 bases and J by 5 bases, with 15 bases between them. Assay: immunoSEQ multiplex PCR; the TCRdb copy retains only in-frame clones and omits some. The table has roughly 350,000 clones, 70% to 90% seen once. The Seattle patients, enrolled during active infection, were followed longitudinally. This receptor was identified in a woman aged 25-40 years with COVID-19, enrolled during active disease. The chain carries TRBV7-6 and TRBJ2-2; tentative D call: TRBD2 (6 bases). Source material: peripheral blood. CDR3 coding DNA: TGTGCCAGCAGCCAGCGGGCCCCGGGGACCGGGGAGCTGTTTTTT. It is translated as CASSQRAPGTGELFF.